This entry describes one T cell receptor (beta chain). The antigen is unknown. These data come from a study of OX40 agonist ivuxolimab in advanced cancers. Study observations and caveats: Antigen targets of the expanded peripheral T cells went undetermined.

Clones were sequenced by immunoSEQ multiplex PCR, and TCRdb holds only the in-frame ones, with some missing. The sample includes 75,000 to 95,000 clones, approximately 90% of them seen just once. The receptor was isolated from an adult with an advanced solid tumor such as melanoma, head and neck, liver or kidney cancer. The sequencing here drew on CD4+ or CD8+ T cells sorted from blood, taken in a trial of the OX40 agonist ivuxolimab.

The CDR3 loop reads CASSAGLAGGIGEQYF. The CDR3 nucleotides read TGCGCCAGCAGCGCCGGACTAGCGGGAGGGATCGGAGAGCAGTACTTC. This rearrangement joins TRBV5-1 to TRBJ2-5; 15 nucleotides match TRBD2. Germline-derived CDR1 and CDR2 are SGHRS and YFSETQ. J gave up 11 bases and V 4 bases, and 12 bases lay outside the gene matches. The CDR3 extends over 16 amino acids. Full variable domain (outside the CDR3, taken from reference TRBV5-1 and TRBJ2-5): KAGVTQTPRYLIKTRGQQVTLSCSPISGHRSVSWYQQTPGQGLQFLFEYFSETQRNKGNFPGRFSGRQFSNSRSEMNVSTLELGDSALYLCASSAGLAGGIGEQYFGPGTRLLVL.